The 2 T cell receptor beta chains below all came from one sample that was sequenced in a study of cytomegalovirus exposure and HLA in healthy donors. With 60 Vbeta and 13 Jbeta primers, the PCR was carried out. Assay: immunoSEQ multiplex PCR; the TCRdb copy retains only in-frame clones and omits some. The sample lists about 120,000 clones, roughly 85% seen once, with around 3.5% in the top ten. The sequenced sample was PBMCs. The receptors stem from a woman aged 40 to 49 in good health and CMV-seropositive.

The gene calls are TRBV12-5 and TRBJ2-3; D is undetermined. Trimming pared 2 bases from V and 1 base from J, leaving 7 bases between. Germline lookup yields CDR1 LGHNT and CDR2 FRNRAP. This CDR3 has 14 amino acids. In DNA form, the CDR3 reads TGTGCTAGTGGTTTGTACTCACGCACAGATACGCAGTATTTT. Its translation: CASGLYSRTDTQYF.

The CDR3 nucleotides read TGTGCCTGGAGTAGCGGTGACTATGGCTACACCTTC. Translating it yields CAWSSGDYGYTF. This rearrangement joins TRBV30 to TRBJ1-2; no clear D. The germline V and J ends were trimmed by 2 bases and 3 bases, with 7 bases remaining between them. Per the germline V gene, CDR1 is GTSNPN and CDR2 is SVGIG (reference sequence). The CDR3 extends over 12 amino acids.